This T cell receptor (beta chain) was found in a study of blood T cell repertoires in COVID-19. Profiling relied on immunoSEQ multiplex PCR, and the TCRdb table lists in-frame clones only, not all of them. The sample shows roughly 93,000 clones, 70% to 90% of them seen only once. The trim removed 0 bases at V and 6 bases at J, leaving 6 bases unmatched. Germline loops: CDR1 SGHNT, CDR2 YYREEE (reference sequence). This CDR3 has 15 residues. The chain has TRBV5-4 and TRBJ2-1, with 7 bases identical to TRBD1. This clonotype was sampled from a man aged 45-65 years with acute or convalescent COVID-19. The sample was peripheral blood. This CDR3 is CASSLGQGGFNEQFF. As DNA, the CDR3 is TGTGCCAGCAGCTTGGGACAGGGTGGCTTCAATGAGCAGTTCTTC.